A single sample gave rise to the 22 T cell receptor beta chains below, sequenced in a study of T cells in pancreatic ductal adenocarcinoma. The method was immunoSEQ multiplex PCR; TCRdb's version includes in-frame clones alone and lacks a portion of them. The sample holds around 100,000 clones, 90% to 95% seen once. No neoadjuvant therapy was given to the selected pancreatic ductal adenocarcinoma patients before their surgery. The sequenced sample consisted of PBMCs. These receptors all come from a human donor with pancreatic ductal adenocarcinoma.

This chain uses TRBV30 with TRBJ1-2; D is undetermined. This CDR3 contains 15 residues. Trimming took 0 bases from V and 0 from J, leaving 11 bases between them. Germline V gene lookup returns CDR1 GTSNPN and CDR2 SVGIG (reference sequence). The CDR3: CAWSVIEAPNYGYTF. The CDR3 DNA reads as TGTGCCTGGAGTGTAATTGAGGCACCTAACTATGGCTACACCTTC. Together with reference TRBV30 and TRBJ1-2, the CDR3 gives the full variable domain: SQTIHQWPATLVQPVGSPLSLECTVEGTSNPNLYWYRQAAGRGLQLLFYSVGIGQISSEVPQNLSASRPQDRQFILSSKKLLLSDSGFYLCAWSVIEAPNYGYTFGSGTRLTVV.

The rearrangement links TRBV18 to TRBJ1-5; 9 nucleotides agree with TRBD1. Germline values: CDR1 KGHSH, CDR2 LQKENI. The CDR3 has 15 amino acids. V was pared by 2 bases and J by 7 bases, with 6 bases of the junction left unmatched. The DNA of the CDR3 is TGTGCCAGCTCACCAAACAGGGGGCAGGAGCAGCCCCAGCATTTT. This translates into CASSPNRGQEQPQHF.

This rearrangement joins TRBV10-2 to TRBJ1-1; D not certain. This CDR3 is 14 amino acids long. Trimming removed 1 base at V and 8 bases at J, with 14 bases between. CDR1 is WSHSY and CDR2 is SAAADI in the germline V gene. Here the CDR3 reads CASSELGGVSEAFF. The CDR3 DNA sequence: TGCGCCAGCAGTGAGTTGGGCGGGGTCTCGGAAGCTTTCTTT.

This clone was recorded once. The chain recombines TRBV28 with TRBJ2-3; possibly TRBD2 for D (6 bases). Germline CDR1 reads MDHEN; CDR2 reads SYDVKM. CDR3 length: 16 amino acids. The V end lost 6 bases, the J end lost 2 bases, and 18 bases lay between the germline ends. The CDR3 loop reads CASSSAGGVYTDTQYF. The CDR3 region has the DNA TGTGCCAGCAGCTCGGCGGGCGGGGTCTACACAGATACGCAGTATTTT.

The chain couples TRBV28 to TRBJ2-1; 7 bases are a match to TRBD2. The CDR3 runs 12 residues. V trimming: 7 bases; J trimming: 7 bases; junction bases outside the gene matches: 4. The germline gives CDR1 MDHEN, CDR2 SYDVKM. The CDR3 DNA reads as TGTGCCAGCAACCTCGGGAGGAATGAGCAGTTCTTC. Residues: CASNLGRNEQFF. The variable domain in full, with the rest retrieved from reference TRBV28 and TRBJ2-1, is DVKVTQSSRYLVKRTGEKVFLECVQDMDHENMFWYRQDPGLGLRLIYFSYDVKMKEKGDIPEGYSVSREKKERFSLILESASTNQTSMYLCASNLGRNEQFFGPGTRLTVL.

This chain links TRBV6-6 with TRBJ2-7; D ambiguous. Per germline, CDR1 MNHNY and CDR2 SVGAGI (reference sequence). V lost 4 bases and J 12 bases, leaving 16 bases between the germline ends. This CDR3 spans 12 amino acids. In nucleotides, the CDR3 is TGTGCCAGCAGTTTCTCGACCTATCAGCGGTACTTC. Protein sequence: CASSFSTYQRYF.

This chain uses TRBV11-2 with TRBJ2-7; 8 bases are a match to TRBD2. V was pared by 3 bases and J by 2 bases, with 3 bases of the junction left unmatched. CDR1 is SGHAT, CDR2 FQNNGV, per germline. CDR3 size: 14 residues. The CDR3 loop is CASSFSGNPYEQYF. DNA for the CDR3: TGTGCCAGCAGCTTTAGCGGGAACCCCTACGAGCAGTACTTC.

The chain employs TRBV10-3 and TRBJ1-2; D remains unclear. Between the trimmed V and J ends, which lost 4 bases and 1 base, there was a span of 10 bases. Germline V gene sequence: CDR1 ENHRY, CDR2 SYGVKD. The CDR3 extends over 14 amino acids. In nucleotides, the CDR3 is TGTGCCATCAGTGGAGGCGCGGTTAACTATGGCTACACCTTC. Its translation: CAISGGAVNYGYTF.

This chain links TRBV6-1 with TRBJ2-3; TRBD2 matches 7 bases. There are 15 residues in the CDR3. V lost 5 bases to trimming and J lost 4 bases; unmatched junction nucleotides: 9. CDR1 is MNHNS, CDR2 SASEGT, per germline. In DNA form, the CDR3 reads TGTGCCAGCAGTCGGAACAGCGGGGAGGCAGATACGCAGTATTTT. Translated, it gives CASSRNSGEADTQYF.

The V gene is TRBV13, the J gene TRBJ2-7; 11 positions match TRBD2. Per the germline V gene, CDR1 is PRHDT and CDR2 is FYEKMQ (reference sequence). This CDR3 contains 15 residues. V shed 4 bases and J 7 bases; nucleotides not matched to a gene: 9. This chain's CDR3 is CASSSPGLAALEQYF. In DNA, the CDR3 is TGTGCCAGCAGCTCCCCGGGACTAGCGGCCCTAGAGCAGTACTTC.

V is TRBV25-1 and J is TRBJ2-5, with a possible D match to TRBD1 (5 bases). CDR3 length equals 15 residues. The V end lost 4 bases, the J end lost 4 bases, and 16 bases lay between the germline ends. CDR1 MGHDK and CDR2 SYGVNS come from the germline V gene. The CDR3 sequence: CASSGIQDFGETQYF. For the CDR3, the DNA is TGTGCCAGCAGTGGGATACAGGATTTTGGAGAGACCCAGTACTTC.

The chain links TRBV2 to TRBJ2-1, with no clear D. V lost 8 bases to trimming and J lost 0 bases, with 8 bases between them. This CDR3 has 13 residues. Germline V gene data show CDR1 as SNHLY and CDR2 as FYNNEI. The CDR3 reads CASLPRSYNEQFF. The CDR3 DNA follows: TGTGCCAGCCTCCCCCGCTCCTACAATGAGCAGTTCTTC.

The rearrangement uses TRBV10-3 and TRBJ2-7; TRBD1 matches at 10 bases. Germline V gives CDR1 ENHRY, CDR2 SYGVKD. Trimming at V came to 3 bases and at J to 5 bases, leaving 7 bases not matched to a gene. There are 15 residues in the CDR3. In DNA, the CDR3 is TGTGCCATCAGTGATCCGGGACAGGGGTTCCACGAGCAGTACTTC. It translates to CAISDPGQGFHEQYF.

The chain has TRBV6-1 and TRBJ2-2, with 8 bases matching TRBD1. This CDR3 region has 15 residues. The V gene end was trimmed by 11 bases and the J gene end by 8 bases; junction bases not matched to a gene: 16. Germline V gene lookup returns CDR1 MNHNS and CDR2 SASEGT. The CDR3 here is CAGAVGQGSLGELFF. The CDR3 nucleotides read TGTGCCGGAGCCGTTGGACAGGGTAGTTTAGGGGAGCTGTTTTTT.

V gene TRBV21-1 combines with J gene TRBJ2-3; TRBD1, the table's D call, was not compared with the DNA. TRBV21-1 is termed a pseudogene. The CDR3 is 14 amino acids. CDR3 in DNA: TGTGCCAGCAGCACTCGTCAGGCACGAGATACGCAGTATTTT. Translating it yields CASSTRQARDTQYF.

This clone was seen just once. J is TRBJ1-2 and V is TRBV11-2; 7 positions agree with TRBD1. Germline trimming cut 6 bases from V and 3 bases from J; bases unmatched to any gene: 7. The CDR3 has 14 residues. CDR1 is SGHAT, CDR2 FQNNGV, per germline. The DNA of the CDR3 is TGTGCCAGCAGAAGAGGGGGCTGGGACTATGGCTACACCTTC. Translated: CASRRGGWDYGYTF.

The rearrangement links TRBV5-6 to TRBJ2-3; D is unresolved. This CDR3 region has 11 residues. Trimming removed 2 bases at V and 6 bases at J, with 4 bases between. The germline gives CDR1 SGHDT, CDR2 YYEEEE. The CDR3 spells CASSFVDTQYF. CDR3 bases: TGTGCCAGCAGCTTCGTCGATACGCAGTATTTT. Filled out from reference TRBV5-6 and TRBJ2-3, the complete variable domain reads DAGVTQSPTHLIKTRGQQVTLRCSPKSGHDTVSWYQQALGQGPQFIFQYYEEEERQRGNFPDRFSGHQFPNYSSELNVNALLLGDSALYLCASSFVDTQYFGPGTRLTVL.

The rearrangement links TRBV2 to TRBJ2-7, with 10 bases identical to TRBD1. With 4 bases clipped from V and 5 bases from J, the junction kept 8 bases outside the gene matches. The CDR3 length is 15 residues. Germline V gives CDR1 SNHLY, CDR2 FYNNEI. The CDR3 spells CASSAAGTGVNEQYF. The CDR3 coding sequence is TGTGCCAGCAGTGCCGCCGGGACAGGGGTAAACGAGCAGTACTTC.

The chain carries TRBV25-1 and TRBJ2-7; 9 bases are a match to TRBD1. Germline V gene data show CDR1 as MGHDK and CDR2 as SYGVNS. The CDR3 length is 12 residues. V lost 7 bases, J lost 6 bases, and 4 bases stayed unmatched. The CDR3 reads CASTLTGGEQYF. The CDR3 coding sequence is TGTGCCAGCACCTTGACAGGGGGCGAGCAGTACTTC.

The table lists this clone with a count of one. The chain uses TRBV6-1 and TRBJ1-3; D might be TRBD1 (6 bases). Trimming left V 10 bases short and J 0 bases short, with 16 bases between. Germline lookup yields CDR1 MNHNS and CDR2 SASEGT. The CDR3 is made up of 15 amino acids. CDR3 bases: TGTGCCACCAAACTAGGGGGGGGCTCTGGAAACACCATATATTTT. Its protein is CATKLGGGSGNTIYF.

V gene TRBV6-5 combines with J gene TRBJ2-7; TRBD1 matches 9 bases. The CDR3 runs to 14 residues. V lost 8 bases, J lost 5 bases, and 10 bases stayed unmatched. CDR1 is MNHEY and CDR2 is SVGAGI in the germline V gene. The CDR3 sequence: CASHPGQGPHEQYF. In DNA, the CDR3 is TGTGCCAGCCATCCGGGACAGGGTCCCCACGAGCAGTACTTC.

The chain combines TRBV7-6 with TRBJ2-7; 14 nucleotides align to TRBD2. The CDR3 extends over 17 amino acids. The germline V gene has CDR1 SGHVS and CDR2 FNYEAQ. J gave up 0 bases and V 1 base, and 2 bases lay outside the gene matches. CDR3 region: CASSLGTSGRYSYEQYF. For the CDR3, the DNA is TGTGCCAGCAGCTTAGGGACTAGCGGGAGGTACTCCTACGAGCAGTACTTC.